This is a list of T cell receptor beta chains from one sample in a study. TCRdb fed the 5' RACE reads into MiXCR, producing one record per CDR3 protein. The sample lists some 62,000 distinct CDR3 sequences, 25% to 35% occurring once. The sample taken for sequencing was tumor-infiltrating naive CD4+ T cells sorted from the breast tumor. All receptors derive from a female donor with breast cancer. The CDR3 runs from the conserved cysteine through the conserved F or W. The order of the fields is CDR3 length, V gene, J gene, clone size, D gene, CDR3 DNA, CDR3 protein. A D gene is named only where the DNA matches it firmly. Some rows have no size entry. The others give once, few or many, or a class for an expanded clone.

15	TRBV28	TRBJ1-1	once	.	TGTGCCAGCAGGACCCGGACAGTGGTGAACACTGAAGCTTTCTTT	CASRTRTVVNTEAFF
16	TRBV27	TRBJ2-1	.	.	TGTGCCAGCAGTTTACTGGTGGATAGCTCCTACAATGAGCAGTTCTTC	CASSLLVDSSYNEQFF
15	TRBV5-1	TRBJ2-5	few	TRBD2	TGCGCCAGCAGCCCGGGACTAGCGGACCAAGAGACCCAGTACTTC	CASSPGLADQETQYF
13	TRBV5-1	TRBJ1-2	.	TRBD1	TGCGCCTGCGGCATCGGACAGGGCTATGGCTACACCTTC	CACGIGQGYGYTF
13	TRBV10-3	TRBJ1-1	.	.	TGTGCCATCAGGGCTAGGGGTGACACTGAAGCTTTCTTT	CAIRARGDTEAFF
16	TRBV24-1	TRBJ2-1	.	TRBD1	TGTGCCACCAGTGATTCCACAGGGGGCATGGACAATGAGCAGTTCTTC	CATSDSTGGMDNEQFF
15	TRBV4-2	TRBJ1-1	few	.	TGTGCCAGCAGCCCTCAACCGGCAGGGGACACTGAAGCTTTCTTT	CASSPQPAGDTEAFF
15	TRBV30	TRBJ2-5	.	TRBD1	TGTGCCTGGAGTACCGGGACAGGAGAAAGGGAGACCCAGTACTTC	CAWSTGTGERETQYF
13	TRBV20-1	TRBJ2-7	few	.	TGCAGTGCTAGATCGCTCCACGCCTACGAGCAGTACTTC	CSARSLHAYEQYF
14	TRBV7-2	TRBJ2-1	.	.	TGTGCCAGCAGCTTAGGGCTTCCCTCACAAGAGCAGTTCTTC	CASSLGLPSQEQFF
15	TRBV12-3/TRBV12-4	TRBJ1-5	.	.	TGTGCCAGCAGTTTAGGAGGCTTTAGCAATCAGCCCCAGCATTTT	CASSLGGFSNQPQHF
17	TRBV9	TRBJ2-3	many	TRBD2	TGTGCCAGCAGCGTAGAATCCCTAGCGGGAGTCACAGATACGCAGTATTTT	CASSVESLAGVTDTQYF
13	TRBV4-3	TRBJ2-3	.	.	TGCGCCAGCAGCCAAGGCCAGGGTGATACGCAGTATTTT	CASSQGQGDTQYF
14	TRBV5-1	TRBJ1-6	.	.	TGCGCCAGCAGCTTGGCAGGGGACAATTCACCCCTCCACTTT	CASSLAGDNSPLHF
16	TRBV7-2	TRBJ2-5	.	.	TGTGCCAGCAGCGCACAGGGTGGGGGGAGGCAAGAGACCCAGTACTTC	CASSAQGGGRQETQYF
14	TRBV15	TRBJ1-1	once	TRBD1	TGTGCCACCAGCGCAGGGGGCTCGAACACTGAAGCTTTCTTT	CATSAGGSNTEAFF
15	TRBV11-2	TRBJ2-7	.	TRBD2	TGTGCCAGCAGCGGCGGCGGGGGGACCATCTACGAGCAGTACTTC	CASSGGGGTIYEQYF
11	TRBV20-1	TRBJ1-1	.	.	TGCAGTGCCCTGGGGGATCCTGAAGCTTTCTTT	CSALGDPEAFF
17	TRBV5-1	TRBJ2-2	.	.	TGCGCCAGCAGCAGGGGGTCGGCAGGGCAATACACCGGGGAGCTGTTTTTT	CASSRGSAGQYTGELFF
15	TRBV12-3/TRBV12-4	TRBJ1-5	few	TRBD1	TGTGCCAGCAGACTAGGGACAGGGGACAATCAGCCCCAGCATTTT	CASRLGTGDNQPQHF
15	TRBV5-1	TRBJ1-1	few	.	TGCGCCAGCAGCTTCAAGGGACTGGGGAACACTGAAGCTTTCTTT	CASSFKGLGNTEAFF
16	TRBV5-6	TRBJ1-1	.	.	TGTGCCAGCAGCTTTCTAACGGGGGCAGGGAACACTGAAGCTTTCTTT	CASSFLTGAGNTEAFF
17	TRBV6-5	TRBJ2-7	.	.	TGTGCCAGCAGTTACTCGATTACACCTGCTGGGGCCTACGAGCAGTACTTC	CASSYSITPAGAYEQYF
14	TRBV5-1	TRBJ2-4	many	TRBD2	TGCGCCAGCAGGAGCGGGGGCGGCAAAAACATTCAGTACTTC	CASRSGGGKNIQYF
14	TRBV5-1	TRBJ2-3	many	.	TGCGCCAGCAGCTTGAGACTGAACACAGATACGCAGTATTTT	CASSLRLNTDTQYF
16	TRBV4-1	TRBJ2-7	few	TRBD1	TGCGCCAGCACTCCAACCCTACGACAGGGGGTACACGAGCAGTACTTC	CASTPTLRQGVHEQYF
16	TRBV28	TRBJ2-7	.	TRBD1	TGTGCCAGCAGTTTTATCGGGGACAGGGGAGCCTACGAGCAGTACTTC	CASSFIGDRGAYEQYF
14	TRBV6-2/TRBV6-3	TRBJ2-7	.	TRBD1	TGTGCCAGCGCACAATCCGGGACAGGGGGCGAGCAGTACTTC	CASAQSGTGGEQYF
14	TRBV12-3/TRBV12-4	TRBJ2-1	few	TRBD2	TGTGCCAGCAGTTTCCTCAGACTAGCGGGAGGGCCGTTCTTC	CASSFLRLAGGPFF